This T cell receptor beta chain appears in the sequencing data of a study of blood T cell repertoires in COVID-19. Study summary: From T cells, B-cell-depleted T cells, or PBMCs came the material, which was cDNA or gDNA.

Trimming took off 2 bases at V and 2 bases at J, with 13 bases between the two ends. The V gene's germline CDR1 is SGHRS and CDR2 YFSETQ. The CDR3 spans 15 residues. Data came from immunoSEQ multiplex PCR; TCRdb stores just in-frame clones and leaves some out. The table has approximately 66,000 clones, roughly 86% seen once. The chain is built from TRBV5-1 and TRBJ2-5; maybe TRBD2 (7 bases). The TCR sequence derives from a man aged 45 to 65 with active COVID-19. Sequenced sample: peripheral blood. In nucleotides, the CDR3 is TGCGCCAGCAGCTTCACCGGGGGGCCTCAAGAGACCCAGTACTTC. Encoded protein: CASSFTGGPQETQYF.